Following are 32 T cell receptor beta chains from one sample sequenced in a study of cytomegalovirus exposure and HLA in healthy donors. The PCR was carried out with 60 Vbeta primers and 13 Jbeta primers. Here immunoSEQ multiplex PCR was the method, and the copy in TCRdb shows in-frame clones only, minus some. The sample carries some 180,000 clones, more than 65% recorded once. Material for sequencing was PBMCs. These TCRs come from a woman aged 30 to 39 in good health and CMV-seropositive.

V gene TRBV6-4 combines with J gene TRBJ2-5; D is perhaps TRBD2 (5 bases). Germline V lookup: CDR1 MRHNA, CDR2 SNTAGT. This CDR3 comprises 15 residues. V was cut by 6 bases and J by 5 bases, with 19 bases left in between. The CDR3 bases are TGTGCCAGCAGCCCAGGAAGAGGCCCGGGGGAGACCCAGTACTTC. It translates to CASSPGRGPGETQYF.

CDR3 bases: TGCGCCGGCACGACGGGGGTGGTCACTGAAGCTTTCTTT. Its protein product is CAGTTGVVTEAFF. The V gene is TRBV23-1, the J gene TRBJ1-1; perhaps TRBD1 as D (5 bases). TRBV23-1 is labeled an ORF, and its function is uncertain. V lost 11 bases and J 4 bases, leaving 17 bases between the germline ends. The CDR3 spans 13 residues.

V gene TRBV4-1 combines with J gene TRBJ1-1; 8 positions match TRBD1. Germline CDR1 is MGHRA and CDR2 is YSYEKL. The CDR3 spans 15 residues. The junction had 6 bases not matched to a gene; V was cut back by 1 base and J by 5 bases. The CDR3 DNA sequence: TGCGCCAGCAGCCAAGCGACAGGGGCGCGGACTGAAGCTTTCTTT. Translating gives CASSQATGARTEAFF.

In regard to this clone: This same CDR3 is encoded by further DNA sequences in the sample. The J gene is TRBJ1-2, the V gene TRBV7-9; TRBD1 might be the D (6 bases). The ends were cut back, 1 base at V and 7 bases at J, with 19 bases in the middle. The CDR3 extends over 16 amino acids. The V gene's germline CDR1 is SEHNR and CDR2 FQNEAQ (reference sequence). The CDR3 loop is CASSLGYTRGVAGYTF. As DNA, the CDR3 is TGTGCCAGCAGCTTAGGATATACCAGGGGAGTGGCTGGCTACACCTTC.

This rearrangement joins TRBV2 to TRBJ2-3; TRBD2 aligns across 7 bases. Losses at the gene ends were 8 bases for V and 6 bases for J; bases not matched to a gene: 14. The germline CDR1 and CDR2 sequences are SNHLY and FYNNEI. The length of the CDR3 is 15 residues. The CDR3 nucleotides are TGTGCCAGCCCGCTCATCGGGGGGTCCCAGGATACGCAGTATTTT. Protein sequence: CASPLIGGSQDTQYF.

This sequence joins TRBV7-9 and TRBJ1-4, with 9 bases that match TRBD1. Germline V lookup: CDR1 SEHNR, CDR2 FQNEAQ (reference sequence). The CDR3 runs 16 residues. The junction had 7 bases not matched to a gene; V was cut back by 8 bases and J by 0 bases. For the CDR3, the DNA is TGTGCCAGCGGAAGGGACAGGGCTTCAACTAATGAAAAACTGTTTTTT. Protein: CASGRDRASTNEKLFF.

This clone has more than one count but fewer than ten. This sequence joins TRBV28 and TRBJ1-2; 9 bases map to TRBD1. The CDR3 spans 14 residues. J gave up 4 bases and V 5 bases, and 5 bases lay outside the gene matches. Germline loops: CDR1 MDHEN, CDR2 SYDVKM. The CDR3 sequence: CASSLPGQGYGYTF. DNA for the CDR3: TGTGCCAGCAGTCTACCGGGACAGGGCTATGGCTACACCTTC.

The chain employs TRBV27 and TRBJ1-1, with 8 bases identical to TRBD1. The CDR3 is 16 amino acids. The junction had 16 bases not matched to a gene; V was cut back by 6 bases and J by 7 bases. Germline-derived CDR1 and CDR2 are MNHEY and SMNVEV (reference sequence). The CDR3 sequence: CASRPAPRGPQREAFF. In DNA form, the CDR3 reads TGTGCCAGCAGGCCCGCCCCCAGGGGGCCCCAACGTGAAGCTTTCTTT.

In DNA, the CDR3 is TGTGCCGCCTACCTAAGAACGGGAGGCAACACTGAAGCTTTCTTT. It yields the protein CAAYLRTGGNTEAFF. V usage is TRBV6-5 and J usage is TRBJ1-1; D is unclear. The CDR3 sequence is 15 residues long. Trimming pared 11 bases from V and 2 bases from J, leaving 21 bases between. The germline gives CDR1 MNHEY, CDR2 SVGAGI.

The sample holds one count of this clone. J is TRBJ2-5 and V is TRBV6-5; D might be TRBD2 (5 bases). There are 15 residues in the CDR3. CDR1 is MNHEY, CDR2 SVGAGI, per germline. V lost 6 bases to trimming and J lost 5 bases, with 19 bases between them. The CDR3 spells CASRYKGVSGETQYF. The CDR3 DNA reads TGTGCCAGCAGATACAAAGGTGTTTCGGGGGAGACCCAGTACTTC.

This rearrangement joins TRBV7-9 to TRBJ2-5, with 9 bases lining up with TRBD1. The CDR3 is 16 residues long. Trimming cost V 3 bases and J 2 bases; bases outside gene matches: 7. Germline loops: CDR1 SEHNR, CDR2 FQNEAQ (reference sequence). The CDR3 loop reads CASSFRGTGRQETQYF. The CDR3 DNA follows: TGTGCCAGCAGCTTCAGGGGGACAGGGAGGCAAGAGACCCAGTACTTC.

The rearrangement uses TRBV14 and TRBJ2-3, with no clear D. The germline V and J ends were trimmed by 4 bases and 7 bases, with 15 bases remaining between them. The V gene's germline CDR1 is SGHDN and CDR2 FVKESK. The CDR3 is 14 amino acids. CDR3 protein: CASSPYRTSYTQYF. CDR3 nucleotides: TGTGCCAGCAGCCCCTACCGCACCTCTTATACGCAGTATTTT.

CDR3 DNA sequence: TGCAGCGTTGAAGGGACAGGAAGGTGGGACTATGGCTACACCTTC. It is translated as CSVEGTGRWDYGYTF. The V gene is TRBV29-1, the J gene TRBJ1-2; 7 bases fit TRBD1. The CDR3 spans 15 residues. V lost 1 base to trimming and J lost 3 bases; unmatched junction nucleotides: 8. In germline, CDR1 is SQVTM, CDR2 ANQGSEA. The entire variable domain, with the rest obtained from reference TRBV29-1 and TRBJ1-2, is as follows: SAVISQKPSRDICQRGTSLTIQCQVDSQVTMMFWYRQQPGQSLTLIATANQGSEATYESGFVIDKFPISRPNLTFSTLTVSNMSPEDSSIYLCSVEGTGRWDYGYTFGSGTRLTVV.

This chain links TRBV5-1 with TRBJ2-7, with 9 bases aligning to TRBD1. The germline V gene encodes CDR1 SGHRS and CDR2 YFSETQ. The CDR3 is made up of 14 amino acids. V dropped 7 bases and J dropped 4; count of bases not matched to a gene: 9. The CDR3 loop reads CASGQGSSIYEQYF. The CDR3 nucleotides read TGCGCCAGCGGACAGGGGTCTAGTATTTACGAGCAGTACTTC.

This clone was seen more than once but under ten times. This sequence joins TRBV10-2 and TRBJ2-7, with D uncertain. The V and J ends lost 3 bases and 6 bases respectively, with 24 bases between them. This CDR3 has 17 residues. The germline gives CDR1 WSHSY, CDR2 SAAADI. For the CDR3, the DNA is TGCGCCAGCAGTGACCTTGCTGACACCTTTCAACCCCGCGAGCAGTACTTC. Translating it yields CASSDLADTFQPREQYF.

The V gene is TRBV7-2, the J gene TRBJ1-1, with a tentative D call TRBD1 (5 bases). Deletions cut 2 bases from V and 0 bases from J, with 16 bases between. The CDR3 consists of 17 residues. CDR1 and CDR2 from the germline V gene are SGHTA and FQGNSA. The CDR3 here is CASSLKGHRRLNTEAFF. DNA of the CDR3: TGTGCCAGCAGCTTAAAGGGCCACAGGAGATTGAACACTGAAGCTTTCTTT.

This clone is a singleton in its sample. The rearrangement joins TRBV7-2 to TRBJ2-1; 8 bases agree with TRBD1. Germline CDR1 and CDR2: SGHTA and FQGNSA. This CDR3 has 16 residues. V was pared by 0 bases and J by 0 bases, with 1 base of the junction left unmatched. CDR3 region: CASSLATGASYNEQFF. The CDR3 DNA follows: TGTGCCAGCAGCTTAGCGACAGGGGCCTCCTACAATGAGCAGTTCTTC.

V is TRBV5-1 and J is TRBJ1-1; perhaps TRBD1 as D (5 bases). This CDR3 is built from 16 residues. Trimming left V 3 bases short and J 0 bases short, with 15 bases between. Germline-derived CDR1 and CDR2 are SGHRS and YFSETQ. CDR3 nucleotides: TGCGCCAGCAGCTCGCAAGCAGGGATGATGAACACTGAAGCTTTCTTT. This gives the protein CASSSQAGMMNTEAFF.

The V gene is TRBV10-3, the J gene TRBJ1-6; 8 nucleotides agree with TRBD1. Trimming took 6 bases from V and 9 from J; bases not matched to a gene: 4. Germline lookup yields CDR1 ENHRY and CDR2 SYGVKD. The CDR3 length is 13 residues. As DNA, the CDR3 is TGTGCCATCAGGGACAGGGAAGGTTCACCCCTCCACTTT. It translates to CAIRDREGSPLHF.

The DNA for the CDR3 is TGTGCCAGTACTATCGCTGGGGAGAGGTATGGCTACACCTTC. Translating gives CASTIAGERYGYTF. The chain is built from TRBV19 and TRBJ1-2, with D unclear. CDR3 length equals 14 residues. Germline V gene data show CDR1 as LNHDA and CDR2 as SQIVND (reference sequence). Trimming pared 7 bases from V and 5 bases from J, leaving 17 bases between.

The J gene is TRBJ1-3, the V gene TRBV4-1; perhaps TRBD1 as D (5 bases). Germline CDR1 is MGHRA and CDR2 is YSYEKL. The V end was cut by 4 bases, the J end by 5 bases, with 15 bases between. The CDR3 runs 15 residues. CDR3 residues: CASSRGGLSRNTIYF. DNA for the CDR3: TGCGCCAGCAGCCGGGGGGGTTTATCGCGAAACACCATATATTTT.

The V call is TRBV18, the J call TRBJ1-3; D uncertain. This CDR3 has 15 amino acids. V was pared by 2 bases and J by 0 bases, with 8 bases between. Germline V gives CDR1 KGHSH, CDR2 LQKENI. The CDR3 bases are TGTGCCAGCTCACCAGGAGAACTCTCTGGAAACACCATATATTTT. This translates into CASSPGELSGNTIYF.

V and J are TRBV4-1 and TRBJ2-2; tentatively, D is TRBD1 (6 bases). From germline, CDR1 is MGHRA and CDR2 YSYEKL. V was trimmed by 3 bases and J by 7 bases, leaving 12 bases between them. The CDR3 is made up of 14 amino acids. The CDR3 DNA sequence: TGCGCCAGCAGCCATAAACAGGGAGACGGGGAGCTGTTTTTT. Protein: CASSHKQGDGELFF.

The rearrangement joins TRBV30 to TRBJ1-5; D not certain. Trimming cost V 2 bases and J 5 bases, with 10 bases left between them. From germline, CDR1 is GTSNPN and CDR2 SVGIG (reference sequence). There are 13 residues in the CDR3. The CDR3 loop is CAWSFSRDQPQHF. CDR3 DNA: TGTGCCTGGAGTTTCTCTCGTGATCAGCCCCAGCATTTT.

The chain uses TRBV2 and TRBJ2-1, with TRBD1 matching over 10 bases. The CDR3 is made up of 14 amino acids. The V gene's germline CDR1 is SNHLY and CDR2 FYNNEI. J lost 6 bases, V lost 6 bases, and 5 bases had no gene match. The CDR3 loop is CASRVGQGTNEQFF. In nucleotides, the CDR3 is TGTGCCAGCAGGGTGGGACAGGGGACCAATGAGCAGTTCTTC.

CDR3 loop: CASSYAGTGKDNEQFF. The CDR3, as DNA: TGCGCCAGCAGTTATGCCGGGACAGGGAAGGACAATGAGCAGTTCTTC. This chain links TRBV10-1 with TRBJ2-1; 9 bases match TRBD1. Trimming took 5 bases from V and 5 from J; bases not matched to a gene: 10. Looked up from germline, CDR1 is WNHNN and CDR2 is SYGVQD (reference sequence). The CDR3 is 16 residues long.

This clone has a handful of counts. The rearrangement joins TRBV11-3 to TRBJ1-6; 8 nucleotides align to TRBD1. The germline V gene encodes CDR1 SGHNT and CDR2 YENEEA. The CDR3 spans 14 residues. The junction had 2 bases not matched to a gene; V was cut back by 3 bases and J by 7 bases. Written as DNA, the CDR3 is TGTGCCAGCAGCTTCAGGGGGCGGAATTCACCCCTCCACTTT. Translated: CASSFRGRNSPLHF.

In DNA, the CDR3 is TGCGCCAGCAGCCCCACAGGGGGCACAGATACGCAGTATTTT. It specifies CASSPTGGTDTQYF. The gene calls are TRBV4-1 and TRBJ2-3; 7 bases are a match to TRBD1. The V gene end was trimmed by 4 bases and the J gene end by 1 base; junction bases not matched to a gene: 2. This CDR3 spans 14 amino acids. Germline assignment: CDR1 MGHRA and CDR2 YSYEKL.

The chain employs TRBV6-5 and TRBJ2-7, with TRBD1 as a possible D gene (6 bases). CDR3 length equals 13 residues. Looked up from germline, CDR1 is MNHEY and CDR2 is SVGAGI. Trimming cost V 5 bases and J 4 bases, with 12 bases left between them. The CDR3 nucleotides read TGTGCCAGCAGTCTCGGGACAACGTACGAGCAGTACTTC. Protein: CASSLGTTYEQYF.

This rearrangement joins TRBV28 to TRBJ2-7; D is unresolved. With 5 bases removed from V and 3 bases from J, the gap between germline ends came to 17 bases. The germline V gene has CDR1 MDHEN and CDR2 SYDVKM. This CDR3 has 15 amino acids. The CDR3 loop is CASSPHRTENYEQYF. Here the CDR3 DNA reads TGTGCCAGCAGTCCCCATAGAACAGAAAACTACGAGCAGTACTTC.

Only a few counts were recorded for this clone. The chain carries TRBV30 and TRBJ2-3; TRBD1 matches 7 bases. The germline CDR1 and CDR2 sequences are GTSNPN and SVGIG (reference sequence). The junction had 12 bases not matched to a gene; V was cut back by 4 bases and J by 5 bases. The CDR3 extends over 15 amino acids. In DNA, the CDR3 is TGTGCCTGGACCCGGGACAGAATAGCCAAAGATACGCAGTATTTT. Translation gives CAWTRDRIAKDTQYF.

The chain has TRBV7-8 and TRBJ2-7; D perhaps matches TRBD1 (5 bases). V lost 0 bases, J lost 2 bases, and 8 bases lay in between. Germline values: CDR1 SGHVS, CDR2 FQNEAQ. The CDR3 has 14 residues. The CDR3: CASSLAPGTYEQYF. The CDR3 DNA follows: TGTGCCAGCAGCTTAGCGCCAGGGACCTACGAGCAGTACTTC.